This TCR beta chain was sequenced for a study of shared T cell receptors in the human thymus. Germline CDR1 SGHRS, CDR2 YFSETQ. The CDR3 totals 15 residues. Trimming took 4 bases from V and 3 from J, leaving 17 bases between them. Using immunoSEQ multiplex PCR, the repertoire was profiled, and TCRdb retains in-frame clones only, with some absent. The sample carries 500,000 to 550,000 clones, 75% to 80% recorded once. This sample was also put to use in a study of human thymus T cells. That source notes: Resections obtained during corrective heart surgery supplied the thymus tissue. Apparent skewing of V and J gene usage characterized both thymic and blood repertoires. Highly overlapping thymic repertoires in unrelated individuals were reported by related research.

This sequence was found in a boy younger than two with a congenital heart defect. Sequenced material: thymocytes. The chain has TRBV5-1 and TRBJ2-7; TRBD2 might be the D (6 bases). DNA for the CDR3: TGCGCCAGCAGCGGAACCGGGACTTTGAACTACGAGCAGTACTTC. Protein sequence: CASSGTGTLNYEQYF.